These 28 T cell receptor beta chains came from one sample sequenced in a study of neurological immune-mediated disorders. TCRdb reprocessed the 5' RACE reads with MiXCR, giving one entry per CDR3 protein. The data contain some 22,000 distinct CDR3 sequences, roughly a sixth of them seen just once; the ten biggest clones take up around 7%. What was sequenced was CD8+ T cells from blood. The receptor source for this set is a woman aged 18-29 years with multiple sclerosis.

This clonotype was recorded at least ten times. V gene TRBV5-1 combines with J gene TRBJ2-1; 11 nucleotides agree with TRBD2. V was pared by 2 bases and J by 8 bases, with 6 bases of the junction left unmatched. Germline CDR1 and CDR2: SGHRS and YFSETQ. This CDR3 comprises 15 residues. CDR3 bases: TGCGCCAGCAGCTTCGCGCTAGCGGGGGGAGATGAGCAGTTCTTC. The encoded protein is CASSFALAGGDEQFF.

This clonotype was seen at least ten times. The J gene is TRBJ2-1, the V gene TRBV5-1; 7 bases map to TRBD1. Unmatched junction bases numbered 25, after V lost 5 bases and J lost 8 bases. The CDR3 sequence is 19 residues long. CDR1 is SGHRS and CDR2 is YFSETQ in the germline V gene. The CDR3 DNA follows: TGCGCCAGCAGTGTAAACCCGGGACAGCGGATGAGGCCTTTACATGAGCAGTTCTTC. Amino acid sequence: CASSVNPGQRMRPLHEQFF.

This clonotype was picked up many times. The chain joins TRBV27 to TRBJ1-4; no clear D. Germline lookup yields CDR1 MNHEY and CDR2 SMNVEV (reference sequence). Trimming removed 0 bases at V and 0 bases at J, with 8 bases between. The CDR3 totals 16 residues. CDR3 loop: CASSLSGIATNEKLFF. CDR3 bases: TGTGCCAGCAGTTTATCCGGGATCGCAACTAATGAAAAACTGTTTTTT.

This clonotype appeared many times. Given a much more abundant clone one base away, this may be a read error. J is TRBJ2-2 and V is TRBV5-1; weak D call: TRBD2 (5 bases). The length of the CDR3 is 15 residues. The V gene's germline CDR1 is SGHRS and CDR2 YFSETQ. The CDR3 bases are TGCGCCAGCAGCTTGGAGCAGGCGAGCACCGGGGAGCCGTTTTTT. It specifies CASSLEQASTGEPFF.

The chain employs TRBV7-8 and TRBJ2-7, with D hard to call. This CDR3 has 11 residues. Per germline, CDR1 SGHVS and CDR2 FQNEAQ. Trimming shortened V by 1 base and J by 6 bases, and 4 bases separated the two germline ends. CDR3 region: CASSLDFEQYF. CDR3 in DNA: TGTGCCAGCAGCTTAGATTTCGAGCAGTACTTC.

There are a few counts of this clonotype. The rearrangement links TRBV6-4 to TRBJ2-3, with 7 bases lining up with TRBD2. This CDR3 spans 15 amino acids. The V gene end was trimmed by 4 bases and the J gene end by 3 bases; junction bases not matched to a gene: 7. In germline, CDR1 is MRHNA, CDR2 SNTAGT. Here the CDR3 reads CASSVDGGSTDTQYF. CDR3 bases: TGTGCCAGCAGTGTTGACGGGGGGTCAACAGATACGCAGTATTTT.

This chain uses TRBV20-1 with TRBJ2-1; 16 bases map to TRBD2. The germline V gene encodes CDR1 DFQATT and CDR2 SNEGSKA (reference sequence). With V trimmed by 6 bases and J by 8 bases, 7 bases remained unmatched. The CDR3 sequence is 15 residues long. CDR3 bases: TGCAGTGCCACGGGACTAGCGGGAGGGCCACATGAGCAGTTCTTC. Its translation is CSATGLAGGPHEQFF.

V gene TRBV20-1 combines with J gene TRBJ1-2, with 9 bases identical to TRBD1. The CDR3 extends over 14 amino acids. Germline lookup yields CDR1 DFQATT and CDR2 SNEGSKA (reference sequence). The J segment lost 2 bases and the V segment lost 2 bases, leaving 3 bases of the junction unmatched. The DNA of the CDR3 is TGCAGTGCTAGAAGCGGGACAGGGAACTATGGCTACACCTTC. It is translated as CSARSGTGNYGYTF.

This clonotype was counted ten times or more. The rearrangement links TRBV5-6 to TRBJ1-2; the match to TRBD1 covers 9 bases. The CDR3 length is 15 residues. Germline CDR1 SGHDT, CDR2 YYEEEE. V trimming: 1 base; J trimming: 6 bases; junction bases outside the gene matches: 7. This chain's CDR3 is CASSLIGQGLNGYTF. The CDR3 region has the DNA TGTGCCAGCAGCTTGATAGGACAGGGGCTTAATGGCTACACCTTC. Together with reference TRBV5-6 and TRBJ1-2, the CDR3 gives the full variable domain: DAGVTQSPTHLIKTRGQQVTLRCSPKSGHDTVSWYQQALGQGPQFIFQYYEEEERQRGNFPDRFSGHQFPNYSSELNVNALLLGDSALYLCASSLIGQGLNGYTFGSGTRLTVV.

There are many counts of this clonotype. The chain has TRBV9 and TRBJ2-2; D unclear. The V gene lost 3 bases and the J gene lost 7 bases, with 4 bases spanning the gap. Germline-derived CDR1 and CDR2 are SGDLS and YYNGEE. The CDR3 length is 11 residues. The CDR3 nucleotides read TGTGCCAGCAGCGGGAACGGGGAGCTGTTTTTT. As protein: CASSGNGELFF.

This clonotype was detected ten times or more. The rearrangement joins TRBV29-1 to TRBJ2-7, with D possibly being TRBD2 (6 bases). The germline V gene encodes CDR1 SQVTM and CDR2 ANQGSEA. V was clipped by 7 bases and J by 6 bases, with 34 bases between them. The CDR3 runs to 18 residues. CDR3 DNA sequence: TGCAGCGCCCTTAAGGCCCCCCTTTCCGGGCCCGGGGGATCCGAGCAGTACGTC. This gives the protein CSALKAPLSGPGGSEQYV.

This clonotype was found many times. This chain uses TRBV10-3 with TRBJ2-3; 9 bases map to TRBD1. The J segment lost 4 bases and the V segment lost 4 bases, leaving 3 bases of the junction unmatched. The length of the CDR3 is 14 residues. Germline values: CDR1 ENHRY, CDR2 SYGVKD. CDR3 residues: CAISGTGAADTQYF. CDR3 DNA sequence: TGTGCCATCAGTGGGACAGGGGCCGCAGATACGCAGTATTTT.

The chain combines TRBV20-1 with TRBJ2-1; 15 bases agree with TRBD2. This CDR3 region has 15 residues. J was trimmed by 8 bases and V by 6 bases; bases with no gene match: 8. The germline V gene has CDR1 DFQATT and CDR2 SNEGSKA (reference sequence). The CDR3 spells CSATGTSGRFYEQFF. CDR3 nucleotides: TGCAGTGCAACCGGGACTAGCGGGAGGTTCTATGAGCAGTTCTTC.

This clonotype was found many times. This sequence joins TRBV5-1 and TRBJ2-1; 10 bases are a match to TRBD2. V lost 0 bases and J lost 1; bases outside the gene matches: 1. CDR3 length: 16 residues. Germline V lookup: CDR1 SGHRS, CDR2 YFSETQ. CDR3 bases: TGCGCCAGCAGCTTGGCTAGCGGGGGATCCTACAATGAGCAGTTCTTC. Translating it yields CASSLASGGSYNEQFF.

V gene TRBV9 combines with J gene TRBJ2-1; 8 bases line up with TRBD2. V lost 3 bases to trimming and J lost 7 bases; unmatched junction nucleotides: 9. The V gene's germline CDR1 is SGDLS and CDR2 YYNGEE. The CDR3 is made up of 15 amino acids. CDR3 coding DNA: TGTGCCAGCAGCGCCGTAGCGGGGTTGGGGAATGAGCAGTTCTTC. It encodes CASSAVAGLGNEQFF.

This clonotype was picked up many times. The rearrangement joins TRBV5-1 to TRBJ1-1, with D possibly matching TRBD1 (5 bases). Germline CDR1 is SGHRS and CDR2 is YFSETQ. Trimming took off 4 bases at V and 6 bases at J, with 19 bases between the two ends. CDR3 length: 15 residues. The CDR3, as DNA: TGCGCCAGCAGCCCGGTCTGGGCGGGGGTTGCTGAAGCTTTCTTT. Encoded protein: CASSPVWAGVAEAFF.

This clonotype was observed many times. The CDR3: CASSFFGFQETQYF. The CDR3 DNA reads TGTGCCAGCAGTTTTTTCGGGTTCCAAGAGACCCAGTACTTC. The chain joins TRBV12-3 or TRBV12-4 to TRBJ2-5; D unclear. V was clipped by 3 bases and J by 1 base, with 9 bases between them. This CDR3 is built from 14 residues.

The table lists this clonotype with many counts. The chain links TRBV28 to TRBJ1-1, with no clear D. The CDR3 contains 16 residues. V shed 5 bases and J shed 0 bases, with 16 bases lying between them. Germline V gene data show CDR1 as MDHEN and CDR2 as SYDVKM. The CDR3 DNA reads as TGTGCCAGCAGTGTAACCCGACGGCTCATGAACACTGAAGCTTTCTTT. It is translated as CASSVTRRLMNTEAFF.

This clonotype has at least ten counts. The chain links TRBV6-2 or TRBV6-3 to TRBJ2-1; D is unresolved. V was clipped by 4 bases and J by 6 bases, with 10 bases between them. Germline CDR1 and CDR2: MNHEY and SVGEGT. CDR3 length: 13 residues. CDR3 region: CASSSRSPNEQFF. In DNA form, the CDR3 reads TGTGCCAGCAGTTCCCGCAGCCCCAATGAGCAGTTCTTC.

There are many counts of this clonotype. The chain combines TRBV4-1 with TRBJ1-6, with D possibly TRBD1 on 6 matching bases. CDR1 is MGHRA and CDR2 is YSYEKL in the germline V gene. Deletions cut 0 bases from V and 11 bases from J, with 17 bases between. The CDR3 sequence is 16 residues long. Here the CDR3 reads CASSQDDRLLDAPLHF. Here the CDR3 DNA reads TGCGCCAGCAGCCAAGATGACAGGTTGCTTGACGCACCCCTCCACTTT.

The chain combines TRBV4-2 with TRBJ2-3; no reliable D call. The CDR3 extends over 17 amino acids. V was trimmed by 0 bases and J by 1 base, leaving 14 bases between them. Germline lookup yields CDR1 LGHNA and CDR2 YNFKEQ. CDR3 sequence: CASSQDLASKGTDTQYF. CDR3 nucleotides: TGTGCCAGCAGCCAAGATCTTGCATCAAAGGGCACAGATACGCAGTATTTT.

This sequence joins TRBV3-1 and TRBJ2-7, with D possibly matching TRBD2 (6 bases). Germline CDR1 reads LGHDT; CDR2 reads YNNKEL (reference sequence). Trimming left V 4 bases short and J 4 bases short, with 14 bases between. The CDR3 covers 14 residues. CDR3 nucleotide sequence: TGTGCCAGCAGCCCGGGACTTTCACCATACGAGCAGTACTTC. This sequence encodes CASSPGLSPYEQYF.

This clonotype came up many times. The chain combines TRBV3-1 with TRBJ2-7; 7 nucleotides agree with TRBD1. The CDR3 consists of 15 residues. Per germline, CDR1 LGHDT and CDR2 YNNKEL (reference sequence). Losses at the gene ends were 4 bases for V and 3 bases for J; bases not matched to a gene: 9. CDR3 nucleotide sequence: TGTGCCAGCAGCCCCGGTTACAGGGGCAACTACGAGCAGTACTTC. It is translated as CASSPGYRGNYEQYF.

In its sample, this clonotype was seen many times. V and J are TRBV27 and TRBJ1-1; D is unresolved. The germline V and J ends were trimmed by 8 bases and 8 bases, with 9 bases remaining between them. The CDR3 is 10 amino acids. Per the germline V gene, CDR1 is MNHEY and CDR2 is SMNVEV (reference sequence). The CDR3 sequence is CASGDKEAFF. The CDR3 bases are TGTGCCAGCGGGGATAAAGAAGCTTTCTTT.

The sample holds many counts of this clonotype. The CDR3 DNA reads TGTGCCAGCAGCTTAACGGGGTTGGAATATGGCTACACCTTC. As protein: CASSLTGLEYGYTF. V is TRBV7-9 and J is TRBJ1-2; unclear D gene. With 2 bases removed from V and 5 bases from J, the gap between germline ends came to 12 bases. The V gene's germline CDR1 is SEHNR and CDR2 FQNEAQ (reference sequence). CDR3 size: 14 residues.

Many counts were recorded for this clonotype. The chain links TRBV15 to TRBJ1-2, with a tentative D call TRBD1 (6 bases). Trimming stripped 0 bases from V and 6 bases from J, with 11 bases between. Germline CDR1 and CDR2: LNHNV and YYDKDF (reference sequence). This CDR3 is built from 14 residues. CDR3 amino acids: CATSRDTGSHGYTF. For the CDR3, the DNA is TGTGCCACCAGCAGAGATACAGGGAGCCATGGCTACACCTTC.

This clonotype has ten or more counts. This sequence joins TRBV20-1 and TRBJ1-1; unclear D gene. The CDR3 consists of 15 residues. Germline CDR1 is DFQATT and CDR2 is SNEGSKA (reference sequence). Between the trimmed V and J ends, which lost 1 base and 4 bases, there was a span of 16 bases. In DNA form, the CDR3 reads TGCAGTGCTAGAGTCGACGGGGAAGCGGGCACTGAAGCTTTCTTT. Translated, it gives CSARVDGEAGTEAFF.

The sample holds many counts of this clonotype. The chain combines TRBV12-3 or TRBV12-4 with TRBJ2-1, with 8 bases lining up with TRBD1. V was pared by 7 bases and J by 4 bases, with 9 bases of the junction left unmatched. The CDR3 consists of 15 residues. The CDR3 nucleotides read TGTGCCAGCACCCTGGACAGGGTTCATTACAATGAGCAGTTCTTC. The encoded protein is CASTLDRVHYNEQFF.